This T cell receptor (beta chain) was sequenced in a study of regulatory T cells in long-lasting Graves disease. This CDR3 has 14 residues. V was clipped by 5 bases and J by 2 bases; unmatched bases: 5. Germline CDR1 reads MNHEY; CDR2 reads SMNVEV (reference sequence). Combining iRepertoire HTBI primers with Arm-PCR of CDR3 regions, the authors built TCR beta libraries. TCRdb itself ran the multiplex PCR reads through MiXCR, one entry per CDR3 protein. This sample has 430,000 or so distinct CDR3 sequences, with approximately 22% found just once. Sample time point: persistent/refractory GD, antithyroid drugs over 5 years with positive TRAb. From PBMCs, RNA was extracted and then used to make the TCR library. This clonotype has at least ten counts.

This chain connects TRBV27 to TRBJ1-2; 7 bases map to TRBD1. The origin of this receptor is a female donor with Graves disease. The material was peripheral blood mononuclear cells (PBMCs), obtained when the disease was refractory, from a patient treated with antithyroid drugs. The CDR3 sequence: CASSPGQINYGYTF. The DNA of the CDR3 is TGTGCCAGCAGTCCGGGACAGATCAACTATGGCTACACCTTC.